These T cell receptor beta chains were read from a single sample in a study of early T cells in non-severe SARS-CoV-2 infection. Each CDR3 protein gets one entry after TCRdb re-called the 5' RACE reads with MiXCR. The sample records 100,000 to 120,000 distinct CDR3 sequences, about 12% being singletons. Sample: whole blood, taken at baseline. These receptors were obtained from an adult who was a healthcare worker with PCR-confirmed SARS-CoV-2 infection or an uninfected control (not recorded which). Both conserved end residues are part of each CDR3. Fields, in order: clone size, J gene, D gene, V gene, CDR3 length, CDR3 protein, CDR3 DNA. D genes are given only for firm matches. The size of a clone is reported for some rows only, either as once, few or many, or as a class for expanded clones.

size: once; J: TRBJ2-7; D: TRBD2; V: TRBV28; length: 17; CDR3: CASSAGLAGGYSYEQYF; DNA: TGTGCCAGCAGCGCGGGACTAGCGGGGGGTTACTCCTACGAGCAGTACTTC
size: NA; J: TRBJ2-1; D: TRBD2; V: TRBV5-1; length: 15; CDR3: CASSLNLAGYNEQFF; DNA: TGCGCCAGCAGCTTGAATCTAGCGGGTTACAATGAGCAGTTCTTC
size: NA; J: TRBJ1-2; D: NA; V: TRBV6-2/TRBV6-3; length: 13; CDR3: CASSYSTSHGYTF; DNA: TGTGCCAGCAGTTACTCGACTAGCCATGGCTACACCTTC
size: few; J: TRBJ2-3; D: TRBD2; V: TRBV29-1; length: 15; CDR3: CSVEIPSGSTDTQYF; DNA: TGCAGCGTTGAAATACCTAGCGGGAGCACAGATACGCAGTATTTT
size: NA; J: TRBJ2-1; D: NA; V: TRBV20-1; length: 13; CDR3: CSAMSPDYNEQFF; DNA: TGCAGTGCTATGAGCCCTGACTACAATGAGCAGTTCTTC
size: many; J: TRBJ1-6; D: TRBD1; V: TRBV3-1; length: 16; CDR3: CASSPTLTGVRSPLHF; DNA: TGTGCCAGCAGCCCGACCTTGACAGGGGTTAGGTCACCCCTCCACTTT
size: few; J: TRBJ1-1; D: TRBD1; V: TRBV5-4; length: 16; CDR3: CASSPSPGQRNTEAFF; DNA: TGTGCCAGCAGCCCTAGTCCGGGACAGCGGAACACTGAAGCTTTCTTT
size: many; J: TRBJ2-3; D: TRBD2; V: TRBV7-8; length: 16; CDR3: CASSLGSGFRTDTQYF; DNA: TGTGCCAGCAGCTTAGGTAGCGGGTTTAGGACAGATACGCAGTATTTT
size: few; J: TRBJ2-5; D: TRBD1; V: TRBV7-6; length: 15; CDR3: CASSYQAGTAETQYF; DNA: TGTGCCAGCAGCTACCAGGCCGGGACAGCAGAGACCCAGTACTTC
size: NA; J: TRBJ2-2; D: NA; V: TRBV27; length: 12; CDR3: CASSSWAGELFF; DNA: TGTGCCAGCAGCTCTTGGGCCGGGGAGCTGTTTTTT
size: once; J: TRBJ2-3; D: NA; V: TRBV12-3/TRBV12-4; length: 16; CDR3: CASSPLGERTTDTQYF; DNA: TGTGCCAGCAGCCCTCTAGGAGAGCGGACCACAGATACGCAGTATTTT
size: few; J: TRBJ2-3; D: TRBD2; V: TRBV7-9; length: 13; CDR3: CASSSSGGASQYF; DNA: TGTGCCAGCAGTTCCAGCGGGGGGGCCTCGCAGTATTTT
size: few; J: TRBJ2-7; D: TRBD1; V: TRBV7-9; length: 15; CDR3: CASSLEGQGPYEQYF; DNA: TGTGCCAGCAGCTTAGAGGGACAGGGGCCCTACGAGCAGTACTTC
size: NA; J: TRBJ2-7; D: TRBD1; V: TRBV29-1; length: 13; CDR3: CSVEWTGAYEQYF; DNA: TGCAGCGTCGAGTGGACAGGGGCCTACGAGCAGTACTTC
size: NA; J: TRBJ2-1; D: NA; V: TRBV5-4; length: 15; CDR3: CASSLDTRGGNEQFF; DNA: TGTGCCAGCAGCTTAGACACAAGGGGAGGAAATGAGCAGTTCTTC
size: many; J: TRBJ2-1; D: TRBD2; V: TRBV20-1; length: 15; CDR3: CSAYKWRESPNEQFF; DNA: TGCAGTGCCTACAAGTGGCGGGAGTCTCCCAATGAGCAGTTCTTC
size: NA; J: TRBJ2-1; D: NA; V: TRBV12-3/TRBV12-4; length: 11; CDR3: CASSLVQEQFF; DNA: TGTGCCAGCAGTTTAGTCCAGGAGCAGTTCTTC
size: few; J: TRBJ2-3; D: NA; V: TRBV6-2/TRBV6-3; length: 13; CDR3: CATHGKGADTQYF; DNA: TGTGCCACCCACGGAAAGGGAGCAGATACGCAGTATTTT
size: NA; J: TRBJ1-5; D: NA; V: TRBV10-2; length: 17; CDR3: CASSEFLQGSSNQPQHF; DNA: TGCGCCAGCAGTGAGTTTCTACAGGGTAGCAGCAATCAGCCCCAGCATTTT
size: many; J: TRBJ1-2; D: NA; V: TRBV6-5; length: 15; CDR3: CASSRKIEGLYGYTF; DNA: TGTGCCAGCAGCCGGAAGATTGAGGGCCTCTATGGCTACACCTTC
size: many; J: TRBJ2-1; D: NA; V: TRBV9; length: 11; CDR3: CASSGGNEQFF; DNA: TGTGCCAGCAGTGGGGGCAATGAGCAGTTCTTC
size: many; J: TRBJ1-1; D: TRBD1; V: TRBV14; length: 13; CDR3: CASSKRQGREAFF; DNA: TGTGCCAGCAGCAAGCGACAGGGTCGCGAGGCTTTCTTT
size: few; J: TRBJ2-3; D: TRBD2; V: TRBV3-1; length: 14; CDR3: CASSGLAGGDTQYF; DNA: TGTGCCAGCAGTGGACTAGCGGGCGGAGATACGCAGTATTTT
size: once; J: TRBJ2-2; D: NA; V: TRBV5-6; length: 17; CDR3: CASSSLGPLDFTGELFF; DNA: TGTGCCAGCAGCTCCCTCGGGCCTCTGGATTTTACCGGGGAGCTGTTTTTT
size: NA; J: TRBJ2-5; D: TRBD1; V: TRBV7-3; length: 14; CDR3: CASSPQGGQETQYF; DNA: TGTGCCAGCAGCCCACAGGGGGGCCAAGAGACCCAGTACTTC
size: NA; J: TRBJ1-1; D: TRBD1; V: TRBV2; length: 14; CDR3: CASSGAGGNTEAFF; DNA: TGTGCCAGCAGTGGGGCAGGGGGCAACACTGAAGCTTTCTTT
size: NA; J: TRBJ1-2; D: NA; V: TRBV7-6; length: 17; CDR3: CASSSPPGTSANYGYTF; DNA: TGTGCCAGCAGCTCACCGCCCGGGACCTCCGCTAACTATGGCTACACCTTC
size: many; J: TRBJ1-1; D: TRBD1; V: TRBV5-4; length: 13; CDR3: CASSAQGDGEAFF; DNA: TGTGCCAGCAGCGCCCAGGGGGACGGTGAAGCTTTCTTT
size: NA; J: TRBJ2-2; D: NA; V: TRBV20-1; length: 16; CDR3: CSALGSFPVNTGELFF; DNA: TGCAGTGCTTTAGGGAGCTTTCCGGTGAACACCGGGGAGCTGTTTTTT
size: NA; J: TRBJ1-2; D: NA; V: TRBV2; length: 13; CDR3: CASSLQEGYGYTF; DNA: TGTGCCAGCAGTTTACAGGAGGGCTATGGCTACACCTTC
size: few; J: TRBJ1-5; D: NA; V: TRBV13; length: 16; CDR3: CASSPGGPRSGQPQHF; DNA: TGTGCCAGCAGCCCAGGCGGGCCCCGCAGCGGTCAGCCCCAGCATTTT
size: few; J: TRBJ2-3; D: NA; V: TRBV5-4; length: 16; CDR3: CASSLWGGPPPYTQYF; DNA: TGTGCCAGCAGCCTTTGGGGGGGCCCCCCCCCGTATACGCAGTATTTT
size: NA; J: TRBJ1-2; D: TRBD1; V: TRBV30; length: 13; CDR3: CAWLGQGIYGYTF; DNA: TGTGCCTGGTTGGGACAGGGGATCTATGGCTACACCTTC
size: many; J: TRBJ1-5; D: TRBD1; V: TRBV18; length: 15; CDR3: CASSPGTGNNQPQHF; DNA: TGTGCCAGCTCACCCGGGACAGGGAACAATCAGCCCCAGCATTTT
size: many; J: TRBJ1-4; D: NA; V: TRBV6-6; length: 15; CDR3: CASTPRRATNEKLFF; DNA: TGTGCCAGCACCCCACGCCGAGCAACTAATGAAAAACTGTTTTTT
size: few; J: TRBJ2-1; D: TRBD1; V: TRBV6-1; length: 14; CDR3: CASSRTGFYNEQFF; DNA: TGTGCCAGCAGTCGGACAGGGTTCTACAATGAGCAGTTCTTC
size: once; J: TRBJ2-2; D: TRBD2; V: TRBV9; length: 19; CDR3: CASTVDGRLAAANTGELFF; DNA: TGTGCCAGCACCGTGGACGGGCGACTAGCGGCCGCGAACACCGGGGAGCTGTTTTTT
size: NA; J: TRBJ1-1; D: NA; V: TRBV20-1; length: 13; CDR3: CSAQEHPNTEAFF; DNA: TGCAGTGCACAGGAACACCCGAACACTGAAGCTTTCTTT
size: few; J: TRBJ2-5; D: TRBD2; V: TRBV4-1; length: 15; CDR3: CASSQVTSGRETQYF; DNA: TGCGCCAGCAGCCAAGTGACTAGCGGTCGGGAGACCCAGTACTTC
size: NA; J: TRBJ2-2; D: TRBD1; V: TRBV4-1; length: 17; CDR3: CASSQVGTGANTGELFF; DNA: TGCGCCAGCAGCCAAGTAGGAACAGGGGCGAACACCGGGGAGCTGTTTTTT
size: few; J: TRBJ2-7; D: TRBD2; V: TRBV3-1; length: 15; CDR3: CASSQALAGAYEQYF; DNA: TGTGCCAGCAGCCAAGCACTAGCGGGAGCCTACGAGCAGTACTTC
size: many; J: TRBJ1-1; D: TRBD1; V: TRBV6-5; length: 13; CDR3: CASSSGQITEAFF; DNA: TGTGCCAGCAGTTCGGGACAGATCACTGAAGCTTTCTTT
size: many; J: TRBJ1-2; D: NA; V: TRBV7-9; length: 14; CDR3: CASSLTIGAYGYTF; DNA: TGTGCCAGCAGCCTAACTATCGGGGCTTATGGCTACACCTTC